The source of this T cell receptor (beta chain) is a study of shared clonotypes between healthy human individuals. Study-wide findings and caveats: Only blood was sampled; tissue repertoires likely differ.

Over several immunoSEQ plates, each subset's genomic DNA was distributed in even portions. Sequenced by immunoSEQ multiplex PCR; TCRdb stores in-frame clones only, minus some. Of some 450,000 clones in the sample, around 77% are singletons; the top ten hold around 12%. Details on this clone: What it binds is not known. Other nucleotide sequences in the sample specify the same CDR3.

Those who donated were healthy HIV-negative adults, with no recent acute infections or vaccinations reported. Germline V gene data show CDR1 as SEHNR and CDR2 as FQNEAQ (reference sequence). V gave up 8 bases and J gave up 0 bases, with 10 bases separating them. The CDR3 contains 14 residues. The source material was PBMCs. The chain is built from TRBV7-9 and TRBJ1-4; TRBD1 is a possible D gene (5 bases). The TCR originated in a woman in her forties in good health. Some clones in this sample may be carry-over from other donors' samples. Written as DNA, the CDR3 is TGTGCCAGCTCTCGGGGGGCAACTAATGAAAAACTGTTTTTT. Translation gives CASSRGATNEKLFF.